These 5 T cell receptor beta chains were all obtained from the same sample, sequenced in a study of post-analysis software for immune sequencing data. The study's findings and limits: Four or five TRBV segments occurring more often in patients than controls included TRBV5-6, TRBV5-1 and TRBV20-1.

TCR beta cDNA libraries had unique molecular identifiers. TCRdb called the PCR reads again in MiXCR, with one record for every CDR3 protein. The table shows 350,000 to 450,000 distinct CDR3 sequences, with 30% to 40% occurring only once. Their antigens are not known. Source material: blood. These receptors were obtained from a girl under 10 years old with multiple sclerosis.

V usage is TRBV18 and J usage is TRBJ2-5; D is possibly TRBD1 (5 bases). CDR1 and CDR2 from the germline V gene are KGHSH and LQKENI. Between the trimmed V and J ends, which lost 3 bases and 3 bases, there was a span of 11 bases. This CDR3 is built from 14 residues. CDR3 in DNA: TGTGCCAGCTCACCCTCAGGGAACAAAGAGACCCAGTACTTC. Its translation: CASSPSGNKETQYF.

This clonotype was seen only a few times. For the CDR3, the DNA is TGTGCCAGCAGTGAAGCAGCAGGGGCAACCACAGATACGCAGTATTTT. Its protein product is CASSEAAGATTDTQYF. This rearrangement joins TRBV6-1 to TRBJ2-3; possible D gene TRBD1, 6 bases. Germline values: CDR1 MNHNS, CDR2 SASEGT. V was clipped by 0 bases and J by 2 bases, with 12 bases between them. The CDR3 covers 16 residues.

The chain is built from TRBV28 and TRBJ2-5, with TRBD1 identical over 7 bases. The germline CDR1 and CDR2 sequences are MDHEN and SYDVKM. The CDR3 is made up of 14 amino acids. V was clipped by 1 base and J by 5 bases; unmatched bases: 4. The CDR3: CASSLLGRGETQYF. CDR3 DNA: TGTGCCAGCAGTTTATTGGGCAGGGGGGAGACCCAGTACTTC.

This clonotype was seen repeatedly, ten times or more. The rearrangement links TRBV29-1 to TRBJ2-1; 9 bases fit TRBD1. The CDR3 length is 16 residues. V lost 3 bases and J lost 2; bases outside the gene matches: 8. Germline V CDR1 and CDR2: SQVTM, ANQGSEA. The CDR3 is CSVDRRDRVTYNEQFF. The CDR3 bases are TGCAGCGTTGATCGTCGGGACAGGGTCACCTACAATGAGCAGTTCTTC.

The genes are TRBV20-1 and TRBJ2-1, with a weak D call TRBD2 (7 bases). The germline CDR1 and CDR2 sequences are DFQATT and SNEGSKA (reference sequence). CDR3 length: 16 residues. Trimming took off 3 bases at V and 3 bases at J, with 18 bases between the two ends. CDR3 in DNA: TGCAGTGCTAGGCCCTCGGGGGGCCGGTACTACAATGAGCAGTTCTTC. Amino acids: CSARPSGGRYYNEQFF.